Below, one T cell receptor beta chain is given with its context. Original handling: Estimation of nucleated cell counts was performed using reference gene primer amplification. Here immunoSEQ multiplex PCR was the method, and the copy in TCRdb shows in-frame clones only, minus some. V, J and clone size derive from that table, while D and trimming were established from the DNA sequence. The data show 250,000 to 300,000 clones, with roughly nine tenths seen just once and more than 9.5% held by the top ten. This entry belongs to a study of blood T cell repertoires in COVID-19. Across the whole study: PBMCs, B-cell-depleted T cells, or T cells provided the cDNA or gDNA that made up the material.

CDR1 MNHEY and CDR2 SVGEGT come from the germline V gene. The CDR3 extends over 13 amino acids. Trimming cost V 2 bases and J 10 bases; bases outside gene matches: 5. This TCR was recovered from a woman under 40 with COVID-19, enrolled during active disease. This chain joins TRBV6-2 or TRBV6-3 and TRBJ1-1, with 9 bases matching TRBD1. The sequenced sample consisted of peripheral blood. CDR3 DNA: TGTGCCAGCAGTTACGGGACAGGGCTCGTAGCTTTCTTT. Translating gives CASSYGTGLVAFF.